Sequencing of this T cell receptor (beta chain) was carried out in a study of T-cell reconstitution after alpha-beta-depleted transplantation in children. V shed 4 bases, J shed 4 bases, and the junction held 6 bases outside the gene matches. CDR3 length: 15 amino acids. This clonotype was counted ten times or more. Preparation of the TCRbeta library was carried out with unique molecular identifiers. TCRdb called the PCR reads again in MiXCR, with one record for every CDR3 protein. The sample has 420,000 or so distinct CDR3 sequences; about 11% are singletons. This sequence was found in a human donor who donated a stem cell graft to a child with acute myeloid leukemia. The sample here was PBMCs from the stem cell graft donor, taken from the stem cell graft. The rearrangement uses TRBV12-3 or TRBV12-4 and TRBJ2-1; 8 positions match TRBD2. The CDR3 DNA sequence: TGTGCCAGCAGTTCCACTAGCGGAACATACAATGAGCAGTTCTTC. It encodes CASSSTSGTYNEQFF.